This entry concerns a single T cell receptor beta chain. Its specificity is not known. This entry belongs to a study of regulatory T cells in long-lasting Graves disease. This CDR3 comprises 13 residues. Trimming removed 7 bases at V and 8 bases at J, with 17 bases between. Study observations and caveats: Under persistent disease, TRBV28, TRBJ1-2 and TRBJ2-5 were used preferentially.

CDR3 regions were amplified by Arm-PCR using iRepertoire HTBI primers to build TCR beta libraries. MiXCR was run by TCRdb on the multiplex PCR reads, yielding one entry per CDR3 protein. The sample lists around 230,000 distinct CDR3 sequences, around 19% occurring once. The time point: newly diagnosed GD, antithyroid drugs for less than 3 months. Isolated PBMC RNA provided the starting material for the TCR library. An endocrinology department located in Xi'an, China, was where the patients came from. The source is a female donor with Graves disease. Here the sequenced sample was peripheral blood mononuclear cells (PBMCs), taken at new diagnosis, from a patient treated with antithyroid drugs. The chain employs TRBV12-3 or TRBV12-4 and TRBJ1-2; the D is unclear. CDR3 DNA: TGTGCCAGCACTTTGAGTCTGGACTTCGGCTACACCTTC. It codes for CASTLSLDFGYTF.